The clone carrying this TCR beta chain was detected only a few times. No antigen is known for it. The sample belongs to a study of beta chain features in type 1 diabetes. Study observations and caveats: HLA influence on TCRB rearrangement stayed unresolved here.

Isolated RNA was reverse transcribed in full, so expressed TCRB transcripts were sequenced. The table came from immunoSEQ multiplex PCR; TCRdb's copy has only in-frame clones and leaves some out. The table shows about 350,000 clones, with roughly a fifth occurring only once. Via CD45RO/CCR7/CD25/CD127/CD95/CD27, cells of the CD4+ naive, central memory, regulatory and stem cell-like memory subsets were sorted. The sample was naive CD4+ T cells from blood. The clonotype originates from a young woman in good health.

The CDR3 DNA is TGTGCCAGCAAGGGACACAGGAACACTGAAGCTTTCTTT. Its protein product is CASKGHRNTEAFF. The chain uses TRBV5-4 and TRBJ1-1, with TRBD1 as a possible D gene (6 bases). Germline V gene lookup returns CDR1 SGHNT and CDR2 YYREEE (reference sequence). The germline V and J ends were trimmed by 6 bases and 1 base, with 10 bases remaining between them. The CDR3 is made up of 13 amino acids.